The rows below give T cell receptor beta chains drawn from one sample of a study of blood T cell repertoires in COVID-19. Clones were read by immunoSEQ multiplex PCR, and TCRdb kept only the in-frame ones, dropping some. The sample includes about 220,000 clones, 65% to 90% of them seen just once. The sequencing input was peripheral blood. The receptors were gathered from a woman in her 70s with COVID-19, enrolled during active disease. Each CDR3 is given with its conserved first and last residue. D genes are given only for firm matches. Size is stated for part of the rows, as once, few or many counts, or as a class when the clone is expanded.

j_gene: TRBJ1-1
d_gene: -
v_gene: TRBV7-2
abundance: -
CDR3nt: TGTGCCAGCAGCAGAGACAGTGCAGCTTTCTTT
CDR3aa: CASSRDSAAFF

j_gene: TRBJ2-3
d_gene: -
v_gene: TRBV6-2/TRBV6-3
abundance: -
CDR3nt: TGTGCCAGCAGTCGCCGAGGACAGTTAACAGATACGCAGTATTTT
CDR3aa: CASSRRGQLTDTQYF

j_gene: TRBJ2-2
d_gene: TRBD2
v_gene: TRBV9
abundance: -
CDR3nt: TGTGCCAGCAGCCACAAAGCTAGCGGGGTGAACACCGGGGAGCTGTTTTTT
CDR3aa: CASSHKASGVNTGELFF

j_gene: TRBJ2-1
d_gene: TRBD2
v_gene: TRBV7-8
abundance: -
CDR3nt: TGTGCCAGCAGCTCACATTTGGGACTAGCGGGAGATGCCAATGAGCAGTTCTTC
CDR3aa: CASSSHLGLAGDANEQFF

j_gene: TRBJ1-4
d_gene: TRBD1
v_gene: TRBV5-1
abundance: few
CDR3nt: TGCGCCAGCAGCTTCCGGAGGGGGCGAGATGAAAAACTGTTTTTT
CDR3aa: CASSFRRGRDEKLFF

j_gene: TRBJ1-3
d_gene: -
v_gene: TRBV10-3
abundance: -
CDR3nt: TGTGCCATCTCGGGGGACTCCCATGTCTCTGGAAACACCATATATTTT
CDR3aa: CAISGDSHVSGNTIYF

j_gene: TRBJ2-7
d_gene: -
v_gene: TRBV29-1
abundance: -
CDR3nt: TGCAGCGTTGACCCGGACGGGACCTACGAGCAGTACTTC
CDR3aa: CSVDPDGTYEQYF

j_gene: TRBJ2-7
d_gene: -
v_gene: TRBV7-9
abundance: -
CDR3nt: TGTGCCAGCAGCTTCAGCTACGAGCAGTACTTC
CDR3aa: CASSFSYEQYF

j_gene: TRBJ1-6
d_gene: TRBD1
v_gene: TRBV3-1/TRBV3-2
abundance: -
CDR3nt: TGTGCCAGCAGCCAGGGACAGGGCTATAATTCACCCCTCCACTTT
CDR3aa: CASSQGQGYNSPLHF

j_gene: TRBJ1-5
d_gene: -
v_gene: TRBV28
abundance: -
CDR3nt: TGTGCCAGCAGTTTAGATCAGGGGCAGCAGCCCCAGCATTTT
CDR3aa: CASSLDQGQQPQHF

j_gene: TRBJ1-2
d_gene: TRBD1
v_gene: TRBV19
abundance: few
CDR3nt: TGTGCCAGCGAAACAGGGGGCGTCGAATCTGACTATGGCTACACCTTC
CDR3aa: CASETGGVESDYGYTF

j_gene: TRBJ2-7
d_gene: TRBD1
v_gene: TRBV9
abundance: -
CDR3nt: TGTGCCAGCAGCGCAGGGGGGACAGGGGAGCGCGAGCAGTACTTC
CDR3aa: CASSAGGTGEREQYF

j_gene: TRBJ1-6
d_gene: -
v_gene: TRBV9
abundance: -
CDR3nt: TGTGCCAGCAGCGTAGATTCGGTTAATTCACCCCTCCACTTT
CDR3aa: CASSVDSVNSPLHF

j_gene: TRBJ1-1
d_gene: -
v_gene: TRBV10-1
abundance: -
CDR3nt: TGCGCCAGCAGTGAGAAGCCCGGGTCTAGCTACACTGAAGCTTTCTTT
CDR3aa: CASSEKPGSSYTEAFF

j_gene: TRBJ2-2
d_gene: -
v_gene: TRBV4-3
abundance: -
CDR3nt: TGCGCCAGCAGCCAAGATTCAGGGCTAGAGACCGGGGAGCTGTTTTTT
CDR3aa: CASSQDSGLETGELFF